This TCR beta chain appears in the sequencing data of a study of type 1 regulatory T cells. Deletions cut 4 bases from V and 10 bases from J, with 21 bases between. Germline V lookup: CDR1 SGHRS, CDR2 YFSETQ. The CDR3 is 15 residues long. TCRdb redid the calling of the reads with MiXCR, one entry per CDR3 protein. Among about 15,000 distinct CDR3 sequences listed, roughly 13% were seen once. This clonotype was counted between two and nine times. Its target is unknown. The gene calls are TRBV5-1 and TRBJ2-1; a weak D match, TRBD2 (6 bases). The source material was cultured T cells, either the whole culture or a sorted T cell fraction (not recorded which). The TCR originated in a human donor in good health. The chain's CDR3 is CASSARDSQAREQFF. CDR3 DNA: TGCGCCAGCAGCGCCCGGGACTCCCAGGCAAGGGAGCAGTTCTTC.